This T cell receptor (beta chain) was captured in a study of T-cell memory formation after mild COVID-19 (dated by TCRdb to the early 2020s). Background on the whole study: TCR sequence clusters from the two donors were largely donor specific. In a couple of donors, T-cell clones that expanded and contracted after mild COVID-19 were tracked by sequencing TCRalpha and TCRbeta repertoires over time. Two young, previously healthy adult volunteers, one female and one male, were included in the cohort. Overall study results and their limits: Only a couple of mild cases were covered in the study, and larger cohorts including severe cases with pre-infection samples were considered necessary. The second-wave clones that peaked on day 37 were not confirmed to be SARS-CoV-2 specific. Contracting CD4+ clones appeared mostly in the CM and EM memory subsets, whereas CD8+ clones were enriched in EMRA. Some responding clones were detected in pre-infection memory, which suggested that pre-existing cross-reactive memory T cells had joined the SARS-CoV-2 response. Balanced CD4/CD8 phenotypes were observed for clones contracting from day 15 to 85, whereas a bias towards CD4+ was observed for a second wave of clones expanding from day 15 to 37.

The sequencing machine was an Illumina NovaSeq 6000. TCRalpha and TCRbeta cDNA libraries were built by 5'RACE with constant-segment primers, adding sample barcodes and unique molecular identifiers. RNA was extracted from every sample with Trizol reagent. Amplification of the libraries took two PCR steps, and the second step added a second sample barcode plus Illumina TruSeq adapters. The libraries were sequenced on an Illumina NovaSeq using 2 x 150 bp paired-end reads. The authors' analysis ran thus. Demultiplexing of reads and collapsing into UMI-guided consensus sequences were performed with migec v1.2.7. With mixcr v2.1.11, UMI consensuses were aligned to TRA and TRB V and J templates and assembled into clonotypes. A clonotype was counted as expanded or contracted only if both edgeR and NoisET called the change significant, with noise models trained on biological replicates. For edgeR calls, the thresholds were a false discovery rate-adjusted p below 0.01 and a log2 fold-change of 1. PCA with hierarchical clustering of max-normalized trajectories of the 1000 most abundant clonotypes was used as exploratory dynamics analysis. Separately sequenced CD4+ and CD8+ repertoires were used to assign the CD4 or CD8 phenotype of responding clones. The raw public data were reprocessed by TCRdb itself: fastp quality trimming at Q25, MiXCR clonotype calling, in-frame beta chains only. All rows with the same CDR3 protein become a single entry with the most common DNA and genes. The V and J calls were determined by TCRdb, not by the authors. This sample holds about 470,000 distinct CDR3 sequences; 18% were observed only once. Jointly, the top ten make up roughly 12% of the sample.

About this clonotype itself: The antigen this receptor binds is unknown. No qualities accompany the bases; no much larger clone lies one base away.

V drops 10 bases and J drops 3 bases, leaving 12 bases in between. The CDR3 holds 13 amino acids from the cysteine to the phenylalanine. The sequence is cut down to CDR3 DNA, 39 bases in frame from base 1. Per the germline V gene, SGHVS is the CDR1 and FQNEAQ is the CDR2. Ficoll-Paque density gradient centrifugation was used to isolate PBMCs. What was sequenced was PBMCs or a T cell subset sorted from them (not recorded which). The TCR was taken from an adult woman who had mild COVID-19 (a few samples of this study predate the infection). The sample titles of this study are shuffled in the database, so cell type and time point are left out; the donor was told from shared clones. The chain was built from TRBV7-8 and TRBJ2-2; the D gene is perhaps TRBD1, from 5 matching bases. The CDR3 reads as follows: CATREQDTGELFF. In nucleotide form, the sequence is TGTGCCACGAGAGAACAGGACACCGGGGAGCTGTTTTTT.